By sample share, the clone carrying this TCR beta chain is medium-sized. TRBV12-4/TRBJ1-2 clonotypes were amplified with adaptor-ligated barcode primers. In TCRdb, the multiplex PCR reads were re-called with MiXCR into one record per CDR3 protein. The repertoire includes 700 to 950 distinct CDR3 sequences, almost 8.5% of them detected once, and approximately 84% sits in the top ten. Trimming removed 6 bases from V and 1 base from J, with 9 bases in between. The CDR3 extends over 13 amino acids. This chain uses TRBV12-3 or TRBV12-4 with TRBJ1-2; TRBD1 is a possible D gene (6 bases). The receptor's source is a female donor with breast cancer. The sequenced sample was naive CD4+ T cells sorted from blood. Documented subset: naive CD4+ T cells, CD4+CD45RA+CD25-. The CDR3 bases are TGTGCCAGCAGCTTGGACAGTAACTATGGCTACACCTTC. Translating it yields CASSLDSNYGYTF.